The 27 T cell receptor beta chains below were found in one sample sequenced in a study of memory CD4+ T cells and cytomegalovirus serostatus. The sort gate was single viable CD3+CD4+CD8-CD45RO+ cells for memory CD4+ T cells. Some clones are missing from TCRdb's copy, which holds only in-frame ones; the method was immunoSEQ multiplex PCR. The sample yields more than 45,000 clones, about four fifths seen once. Sequencing was carried out using memory CD4+ T cells from blood. These receptors came from an adult in good health and CMV-seronegative.

A few counts support this clone. This sequence joins TRBV7-2 and TRBJ1-6; the D is unclear. The CDR3 is made up of 14 amino acids. From germline, CDR1 is SGHTA and CDR2 FQGNSA. The V gene lost 2 bases and the J gene lost 5 bases, with 7 bases spanning the gap. CDR3 in amino acids: CASSLKRDNSPLHF. CDR3 coding DNA: TGTGCCAGCAGCTTAAAGAGGGATAATTCACCCCTCCACTTT.

The chain employs TRBV7-9 and TRBJ1-1; D is ambiguous. There are 13 residues in the CDR3. Trimming took off 2 bases at V and 1 base at J, with 5 bases between the two ends. Germline V gives CDR1 SEHNR, CDR2 FQNEAQ (reference sequence). CDR3 in DNA: TGTGCCAGCAGCTTAACGGGGAACACTGAAGCTTTCTTT. It codes for CASSLTGNTEAFF. Combining the CDR3 with reference TRBV7-9 and TRBJ1-1 gives the whole variable domain DTGVSQNPRHKITKRGQNVTFRCDPISEHNRLYWYRQTLGQGPEFLTYFQNEAQLEKSRLLSDRFSAERPKGSFSTLEIQRTEQGDSAMYLCASSLTGNTEAFFGQGTRLTVV.

The rearrangement joins TRBV7-2 to TRBJ1-2; TRBD1 is a possible D gene (5 bases). The CDR3 is 12 residues long. Germline loops: CDR1 SGHTA, CDR2 FQGNSA. V shed 5 bases and J shed 8 bases, with 12 bases lying between them. The CDR3 loop reads CASSPAGGGYTF. CDR3 nucleotides: TGTGCCAGCAGCCCGGCGGGGGGAGGCTACACCTTC.

The gene calls are TRBV5-1 and TRBJ2-1; 11 bases agree with TRBD2. Losses at the gene ends were 4 bases for V and 5 bases for J; bases not matched to a gene: 5. CDR1 and CDR2 (germline): SGHRS, YFSETQ. CDR3 size: 15 residues. CDR3 sequence: CASSAIAGGNNEQFF. The CDR3 bases are TGCGCCAGCAGCGCTATAGCGGGGGGGAACAATGAGCAGTTCTTC.

The chain couples TRBV4-3 to TRBJ2-1; either TRBD1 or TRBD2 may fit D (6 bases each). Germline assignment: CDR1 LGHNA and CDR2 YSLEER. Trimming left V 0 bases short and J 10 bases short, with 22 bases between. The CDR3 is made up of 17 amino acids. Here the CDR3 DNA reads TGCGCCAGCAGCCAAGAACCCCGGGGAAGGGGGGACGGGGAGCAGTTCTTC. Protein sequence: CASSQEPRGRGDGEQFF.

This chain connects TRBV11-2 to TRBJ1-2; the D is unclear. This CDR3 comprises 14 residues. V was cut by 2 bases and J by 4 bases, with 11 bases left in between. CDR1 is SGHAT, CDR2 FQNNGV, per germline. CDR3 sequence reads: CASSLTPAAYGYTF. The CDR3 DNA reads TGTGCCAGCAGCTTAACCCCCGCGGCCTATGGCTACACCTTC. Using reference TRBV11-2 and TRBJ1-2 for the parts outside the CDR3, the full variable domain is EAGVAQSPRYKIIEKRQSVAFWCNPISGHATLYWYQQILGQGPKLLIQFQNNGVVDDSQLPKDRFSAERLKGVDSTLKIQPAKLEDSAVYLCASSLTPAAYGYTFGSGTRLTVV.

This clone was detected only a few times. The chain employs TRBV27 and TRBJ2-3; 7 bases are shared with TRBD2. The V gene's germline CDR1 is MNHEY and CDR2 SMNVEV (reference sequence). The trim removed 6 bases at V and 2 bases at J, leaving 5 bases unmatched. The CDR3 sequence is 14 residues long. CDR3 sequence reads: CASSSGGYTDTQYF. DNA of the CDR3: TGTGCCAGCAGCTCGGGGGGATACACAGATACGCAGTATTTT.

This CDR3 is CSVEPRVNYGYTF. CDR3 nucleotides: TGCAGCGTTGAACCAAGGGTGAACTATGGCTACACCTTC. The rearrangement uses TRBV29-1 and TRBJ1-2; D unclear. V lost 2 bases and J lost 2, with 9 bases in between. The CDR3 is 13 amino acids. From germline, CDR1 is SQVTM and CDR2 ANQGSEA. Full variable domain (missing parts from reference TRBV29-1 and TRBJ1-2): SAVISQKPSRDICQRGTSLTIQCQVDSQVTMMFWYRQQPGQSLTLIATANQGSEATYESGFVIDKFPISRPNLTFSTLTVSNMSPEDSSIYLCSVEPRVNYGYTFGSGTRLTVV.

The chain uses TRBV2 and TRBJ1-4; no definite D call. CDR3 length: 14 amino acids. Between the trimmed V and J ends, which lost 6 bases and 5 bases, there was a span of 13 bases. CDR1 and CDR2 (germline): SNHLY, FYNNEI. CDR3 amino acids: CASRFPGPNEKLFF. The CDR3 coding sequence is TGTGCCAGCAGGTTCCCGGGCCCGAATGAAAAACTGTTTTTT. Full variable domain (rest looked up from reference TRBV2 and TRBJ1-4): EPEVTQTPSHQVTQMGQEVILRCVPISNHLYFYWYRQILGQKVEFLVSFYNNEISEKSEIFDDQFSVERPDGSNFTLKIRSTKLEDSAMYFCASRFPGPNEKLFFGSGTQLSVL.

In its sample, this clone was seen a few times. This chain uses TRBV29-1 with TRBJ1-1; D uncertain. Germline CDR1 reads SQVTM; CDR2 reads ANQGSEA. The CDR3 spans 12 residues. Trimming shortened V by 4 bases and J by 11 bases, and 17 bases separated the two germline ends. CDR3: CSVGFGVERAFF. CDR3 DNA sequence: TGCAGCGTTGGATTCGGGGTAGAGAGGGCTTTCTTT.

The V and J genes are TRBV29-1 and TRBJ1-2; possible D gene TRBD1, 6 bases. This CDR3 is 14 amino acids long. The germline V gene has CDR1 SQVTM and CDR2 ANQGSEA. Deletions cut 6 bases from V and 3 bases from J, with 17 bases between. CDR3 sequence reads: CSVPGAGADYGYTF. The CDR3 region has the DNA TGCAGCGTCCCCGGCGCAGGGGCGGACTATGGCTACACCTTC. Together with reference TRBV29-1 and TRBJ1-2, the CDR3 gives the full variable domain: SAVISQKPSRDICQRGTSLTIQCQVDSQVTMMFWYRQQPGQSLTLIATANQGSEATYESGFVIDKFPISRPNLTFSTLTVSNMSPEDSSIYLCSVPGAGADYGYTFGSGTRLTVV.

The gene calls are TRBV10-2 and TRBJ1-2; D is unresolved. Germline CDR1 WSHSY, CDR2 SAAADI. V lost 10 bases and J 8 bases, leaving 14 bases between the germline ends. The CDR3 extends over 11 amino acids. For the CDR3, the DNA is TGCGCCACTCTATCGAGTGGGGGCTACACCTTC. Translating it yields CATLSSGGYTF.

The chain uses TRBV10-2 and TRBJ2-5, with 10 nucleotides matching TRBD2. V shed 5 bases and J 5 bases; nucleotides not matched to a gene: 8. In germline, CDR1 is WSHSY, CDR2 SAAADI. The CDR3 consists of 15 residues. The CDR3 bases are TGCGCCAGCAGTAGCGGGGGGGCCGGCGGTGAGACCCAGTACTTC. Translation gives CASSSGGAGGETQYF.

The chain employs TRBV15 and TRBJ2-3; possible D gene TRBD1, 5 bases. Germline V gene lookup returns CDR1 LNHNV and CDR2 YYDKDF (reference sequence). The CDR3 is 16 amino acids. V was cut by 1 base and J by 6 bases, with 17 bases left in between. CDR3 sequence (DNA): TGTGCCACCAGCAGAGCCCGGAGAATGGCAGGGGATACGCAGTATTTT. This translates into CATSRARRMAGDTQYF. Together with reference TRBV15 and TRBJ2-3, the CDR3 gives the full variable domain: DAMVIQNPRYQVTQFGKPVTLSCSQTLNHNVMYWYQQKSSQAPKLLFHYYDKDFNNEADTPDNFQSRRPNTSFCFLDIRSPGLGDTAMYLCATSRARRMAGDTQYFGPGTRLTVL.

The V call is TRBV15, the J call TRBJ1-1; TRBD1 is a possible D gene (5 bases). Per germline, CDR1 LNHNV and CDR2 YYDKDF (reference sequence). V was cut by 3 bases and J by 8 bases, with 16 bases left in between. This CDR3 region has 14 residues. CDR3 in amino acids: CATSRDVAGKEAFF. The CDR3 DNA follows: TGTGCCACCAGCAGGGATGTAGCAGGGAAAGAAGCTTTCTTT.

The chain has TRBV5-4 and TRBJ2-5; maybe TRBD1 (6 bases). The length of the CDR3 is 14 residues. The ends were cut back, 6 bases at V and 2 bases at J, with 14 bases in the middle. Germline CDR1 reads SGHNT; CDR2 reads YYREEE (reference sequence). The CDR3 spells CASTSGHPQETQYF. The CDR3 nucleotides are TGTGCCAGCACCTCGGGACATCCGCAAGAGACCCAGTACTTC.

The chain carries TRBV18 and TRBJ1-5, with 8 bases fitting TRBD1. V shed 5 bases, J shed 8 bases, and the junction held 8 bases outside the gene matches. CDR1 KGHSH and CDR2 LQKENI come from the germline V gene. The CDR3 sequence is 14 residues long. In DNA, the CDR3 is TGTGCCAGCTCATCATCAGGGGGCTTGGAGCCCCAGCATTTT. Translating gives CASSSSGGLEPQHF.

The chain combines TRBV11-2 with TRBJ1-1; the D is unclear. Germline CDR1 and CDR2: SGHAT and FQNNGV. The CDR3 extends over 14 amino acids. V lost 1 base and J lost 3, with 9 bases in between. In DNA, the CDR3 is TGTGCCAGCAGCTTAGTACAGAGCTACACTGAAGCTTTCTTT. Encoded protein: CASSLVQSYTEAFF.

The chain has TRBV29-1 and TRBJ2-3; a weak D match, TRBD2 (6 bases). This CDR3 region has 13 residues. Germline V CDR1 and CDR2: SQVTM, ANQGSEA. V was shortened by 5 bases and J by 2 bases, with 11 bases between the two germline ends. The CDR3 sequence: CSVLWDSTDTQYF. CDR3 DNA sequence: TGCAGCGTTCTGTGGGACTCCACAGATACGCAGTATTTT.

This clone was counted once. This chain connects TRBV7-8 to TRBJ1-5; D might be TRBD1 (6 bases). Between the trimmed V and J ends, which lost 3 bases and 5 bases, there was a span of 11 bases. The CDR3 loop spans 14 amino acids. CDR1 is SGHVS and CDR2 is FQNEAQ in the germline V gene. The CDR3: CASSFNPGDQPQHF. The CDR3 DNA reads TGTGCCAGCAGCTTTAACCCAGGGGATCAGCCCCAGCATTTT. The whole variable domain, remainder taken from reference TRBV7-8 and TRBJ1-5, is GAGVSQSPRYKVAKRGQDVALRCDPISGHVSLFWYQQALGQGPEFLTYFQNEAQLDKSGLPSDRFFAERPEGSVSTLKIQRTQQEDSAVYLCASSFNPGDQPQHFGDGTRLSIL.

V is TRBV6-5 and J is TRBJ2-5; D gene ambiguous. Trimming stripped 0 bases from V and 4 bases from J, with 9 bases between. The CDR3 runs 14 residues. The germline CDR1 and CDR2 sequences are MNHEY and SVGAGI. CDR3: CASSYSNLGETQYF. The CDR3 region has the DNA TGTGCCAGCAGTTACTCGAATTTGGGAGAGACCCAGTACTTC.

This clone was recorded only once. V is TRBV27 and J is TRBJ1-1; D is undetermined. The CDR3 length is 15 residues. Trimming took off 2 bases at V and 5 bases at J, with 15 bases between the two ends. The germline gives CDR1 MNHEY, CDR2 SMNVEV (reference sequence). In nucleotides, the CDR3 is TGTGCCAGCAGTTTAGGCTACAGCCGCTTTACTGAAGCTTTCTTT. This encodes CASSLGYSRFTEAFF.

This chain connects TRBV2 to TRBJ2-7, with D unclear. Germline-derived CDR1 and CDR2 are SNHLY and FYNNEI. V was clipped by 6 bases and J by 2 bases, with 11 bases between them. This CDR3 has 13 amino acids. CDR3 sequence (DNA): TGTGCCAGCAGAAACGACGGTACCTACGAGCAGTACTTC. Translation: CASRNDGTYEQYF.

This chain connects TRBV28 to TRBJ2-2; 11 bases fit TRBD1. Per germline, CDR1 MDHEN and CDR2 SYDVKM. The V gene end was trimmed by 6 bases and the J gene end by 2 bases; junction bases not matched to a gene: 8. This CDR3 has 17 residues. In DNA, the CDR3 is TGTGCCAGCAGGCTCCCCGGACAGGGGGCCAACACCGGGGAGCTGTTTTTT. Its translation is CASRLPGQGANTGELFF. Supplemented by reference TRBV28 and TRBJ2-2, the full variable domain reads DVKVTQSSRYLVKRTGEKVFLECVQDMDHENMFWYRQDPGLGLRLIYFSYDVKMKEKGDIPEGYSVSREKKERFSLILESASTNQTSMYLCASRLPGQGANTGELFFGEGSRLTVL.

V is TRBV6-6 and J is TRBJ1-4; 8 nucleotides align to TRBD1. The germline gives CDR1 MNHNY, CDR2 SVGAGI (reference sequence). The CDR3 covers 12 residues. The DNA for the CDR3 is TGTGGGACAGGGATATACAATGAAAAACTGTTTTTT. Protein: CGTGIYNEKLFF.

This sequence joins TRBV7-8 and TRBJ1-5, with D perhaps TRBD1 (6 bases). V was shortened by 5 bases and J by 6 bases, with 14 bases between the two germline ends. The V gene's germline CDR1 is SGHVS and CDR2 FQNEAQ. There are 14 residues in the CDR3. The CDR3 is CASSGGTGTQPQHF. CDR3 nucleotide sequence: TGTGCCAGCAGCGGGGGAACAGGGACTCAGCCCCAGCATTTT.

This clone was observed once. V usage is TRBV5-4 and J usage is TRBJ1-2, with TRBD1 as a possible D gene (6 bases). Germline values: CDR1 SGHNT, CDR2 YYREEE (reference sequence). V lost 6 bases, J lost 7 bases, and 19 bases lay in between. The CDR3 has 14 residues. The CDR3 here is CASIIGGGRLGYTF. CDR3 DNA: TGTGCCAGCATTATAGGGGGGGGCCGGCTTGGCTACACCTTC.